The clone carrying this T cell receptor beta chain was seen a handful of times. Its specificity is not known. This sample is part of a study of T cells in Graves' hyperthyroidism and ophthalmopathy. Points from the study as a whole: Also found in blood were most expanded thyroid clonotypes above 0.001.

V dropped 6 bases and J dropped 4; count of bases not matched to a gene: 2. The germline V gene has CDR1 SNHLY and CDR2 FYNNEI. The CDR3 totals 13 residues. Using RNA transcripts as the source, TCR beta CDR3 regions were amplified. HTBI primers were used for first-round RT-PCR of the TCR CDR3. Via MiXCR, TCRdb re-called the multiplex PCR reads, giving one row per CDR3 protein. This sample carries hundreds of thousands of distinct CDR3 sequences, approximately 40% of them seen once, and the ten largest clones take less than 35%. This sequence joins TRBV2 and TRBJ1-3, with TRBD1 matching 8 bases. Sample: blood. The receptor's source is a woman between 35 and 50 years old with Graves' hyperthyroidism. CDR3 sequence: CASRDREGNTIYF. The CDR3 DNA follows: TGTGCCAGCAGGGACAGGGAAGGAAACACCATATATTTT.